This T cell receptor (beta chain) originates from a study of blood T cell repertoires in COVID-19. Study details: Whether acute or convalescent, the COVID-19 samples came from the United States, Italy and Spain.

Per the original data handling: By means of reference gene primer amplification, nucleated cell counts were estimated. Some clones are missing from TCRdb's copy, which holds only in-frame ones; the method was immunoSEQ multiplex PCR. That table furnishes V, J and clone size, whereas the DNA furnished D and trimming. The sample comprises approximately 58,000 clones, over 75% of which are singletons, and 7% to 10% rests with the top ten. Unmatched junction bases numbered 8, after V lost 4 bases and J lost 6 bases. Looked up from germline, CDR1 is MNHNY and CDR2 is SVGAGI (reference sequence). The CDR3 is made up of 15 amino acids.

Input material: peripheral blood. The clonotype originates from a woman of 80 years or more with active COVID-19. The rearrangement joins TRBV6-6 to TRBJ2-1, with 8 bases identical to TRBD2. CDR3 bases: TGTGCCAGCAGTTCCAGTGCGGGGGGCCTCAATGAGCAGTTCTTC. Residues: CASSSSAGGLNEQFF.